This T cell receptor (beta chain) was sequenced during a study of technical replicates of blood from a handful of donors. TCRdb keeps only in-frame clones here, not all; method: immunoSEQ multiplex PCR. Of 75,000 to 95,000 clones listed, 94% are singletons. The CDR3 is 14 amino acids. The germline V and J ends were trimmed by 3 bases and 4 bases, with 12 bases remaining between them. CDR1 is LGHNA, CDR2 YNFKEQ, per germline. Sequencing was performed on T cells isolated from PBMCs. The source is a human donor in good health. The chain links TRBV4-2 to TRBJ1-2, with unresolved D. CDR3 sequence (DNA): TGTGCCAGCAGCCAGGAATCTACAGTCTATGGCTACACCTTC. It translates to CASSQESTVYGYTF.